Below, 8 T cell receptor beta chains from the same sample are listed, as sequenced in a study of shared clonotypes between healthy human individuals. The data were produced by immunoSEQ multiplex PCR, yet TCRdb's version contains in-frame clones alone and is incomplete. Of roughly 2.4 million clones listed, nearly 97% are singletons. The sample comprised naive CD4+ T cells sorted from blood. Regarding subset: CD45RA+ positively selected. The origin of the receptors is a man between 18 and 29 years old in good health.

J is TRBJ2-7 and V is TRBV4-2, with D uncertain. This CDR3 spans 18 amino acids. Germline CDR1 and CDR2: LGHNA and YNFKEQ. The ends were cut back, 0 bases at V and 2 bases at J, with 20 bases in the middle. The CDR3: CASSQERTRGFIPYEQYF. CDR3 in DNA: TGTGCCAGCAGCCAAGAGAGGACCCGTGGGTTCATCCCCTACGAGCAGTACTTC.

On this clone: Additional DNA sequences in this sample encode the identical CDR3. The rearrangement uses TRBV27 and TRBJ2-3; either TRBD1 or TRBD2 may fit D (6 bases each). Germline V gene sequence: CDR1 MNHEY, CDR2 SMNVEV (reference sequence). V lost 5 bases, J lost 1 base, and 10 bases lay in between. The CDR3 is made up of 14 amino acids. The CDR3 nucleotides are TGTGCCAGCAGTCGGGGGCTAGGCACAGATACGCAGTATTTT. Translating gives CASSRGLGTDTQYF.

The rearrangement links TRBV5-1 to TRBJ2-6; D not resolved. The V gene's germline CDR1 is SGHRS and CDR2 YFSETQ. The CDR3 sequence is 15 residues long. The V and J ends lost 4 bases and 0 bases respectively, with 8 bases between them. The CDR3 reads CASSPKISGANVLTF. CDR3 nucleotide sequence: TGCGCCAGCAGCCCAAAGATCTCTGGGGCCAACGTCCTGACTTTC.

Remarks on this clone: This same CDR3 is encoded by further DNA sequences in the sample. The chain uses TRBV10-3 and TRBJ2-7, with 13 bases that match TRBD2. V dropped 0 bases and J dropped 7; count of bases not matched to a gene: 0. Germline-derived CDR1 and CDR2 are ENHRY and SYGVKD. The CDR3 runs 14 residues. CDR3 region: CAISESGLAGEQYF. CDR3 coding DNA: TGTGCCATCAGTGAGTCGGGACTAGCGGGGGAGCAGTACTTC.

The chain couples TRBV2 to TRBJ2-4; 7 bases are shared with TRBD2. The CDR3 consists of 17 residues. V shed 0 bases and J 0 bases; nucleotides not matched to a gene: 5. In germline, CDR1 is SNHLY, CDR2 FYNNEI. CDR3 sequence: CASSEAGSGLAKNIQYF. For the CDR3, the DNA is TGTGCCAGCAGTGAAGCTGGTAGCGGGTTAGCCAAAAACATTCAGTACTTC. Looking up the rest from reference TRBV2 and TRBJ2-4 gives the full variable domain: EPEVTQTPSHQVTQMGQEVILRCVPISNHLYFYWYRQILGQKVEFLVSFYNNEISEKSEIFDDQFSVERPDGSNFTLKIRSTKLEDSAMYFCASSEAGSGLAKNIQYFGAGTRLSVL.

The chain joins TRBV7-2 to TRBJ1-1, with D hard to call. CDR3 length: 15 residues. CDR1 and CDR2 from the germline V gene are SGHTA and FQGNSA. Trimming took 2 bases from V and 6 from J, leaving 16 bases between them. The CDR3 DNA sequence: TGTGCCAGCAGCTTAACCGCCGGACGGACTTCTGAAGCTTTCTTT. Its protein product is CASSLTAGRTSEAFF.

With regard to this clone: Other DNA sequences of this sample code for an identical CDR3. J is TRBJ1-5 and V is TRBV6-1; TRBD1 aligns across 8 bases. Losses at the gene ends were 6 bases for V and 2 bases for J; bases not matched to a gene: 3. CDR1 and CDR2 from the germline V gene are MNHNS and SASEGT. This CDR3 is built from 14 residues. The CDR3 DNA is TGTGCCAGCAGGGGGACAGGAGGCAATCAGCCCCAGCATTTT. This codes for CASRGTGGNQPQHF.

The chain carries TRBV19 and TRBJ2-7; maybe TRBD2 (6 bases). V lost 0 bases to trimming and J lost 6 bases, with 15 bases between them. CDR1 and CDR2 (germline): LNHDA, SQIVND (reference sequence). This CDR3 comprises 15 residues. The CDR3 sequence is CASSIDRSGFGEQYF. CDR3 sequence (DNA): TGTGCCAGTAGTATAGATCGCAGCGGGTTCGGCGAGCAGTACTTC.